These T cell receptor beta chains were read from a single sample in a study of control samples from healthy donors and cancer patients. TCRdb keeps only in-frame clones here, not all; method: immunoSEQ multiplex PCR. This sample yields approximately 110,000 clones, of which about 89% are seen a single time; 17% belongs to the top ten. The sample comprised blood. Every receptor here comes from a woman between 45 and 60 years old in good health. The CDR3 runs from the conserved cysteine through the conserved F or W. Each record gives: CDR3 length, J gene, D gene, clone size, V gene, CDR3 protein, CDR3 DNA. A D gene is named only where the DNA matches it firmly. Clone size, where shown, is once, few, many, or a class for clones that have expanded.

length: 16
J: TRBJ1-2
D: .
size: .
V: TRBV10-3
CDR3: CAISEGRAGERYGYTF
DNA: TGTGCCATCAGTGAGGGTCGGGCAGGGGAACGGTATGGCTACACCTTC

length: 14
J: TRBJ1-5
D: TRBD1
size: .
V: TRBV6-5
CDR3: CASMRTGNNQPQHF
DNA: TGTGCCAGCATGAGGACAGGGAACAATCAGCCCCAGCATTTT

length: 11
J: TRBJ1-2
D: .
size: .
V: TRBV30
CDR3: CAWSEGRPITF
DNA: TGTGCCTGGAGTGAAGGACGGCCGATCACCTTC

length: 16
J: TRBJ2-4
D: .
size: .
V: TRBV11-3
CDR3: CASSLGGAARGNIQYF
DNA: TGTGCCAGCAGCTTAGGGGGTGCAGCACGGGGGAACATTCAGTACTTC

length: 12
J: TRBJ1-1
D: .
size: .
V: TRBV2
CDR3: CASHRGGTEAFF
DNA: TGTGCCAGTCATCGAGGGGGAACTGAAGCTTTCTTT

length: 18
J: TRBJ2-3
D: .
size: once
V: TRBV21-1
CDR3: CASSKGDAARESTDTQYF
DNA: TGTGCCAGCAGCAAAGGGGACGCCGCGCGGGAGAGCACAGATACGCAGTATTTT

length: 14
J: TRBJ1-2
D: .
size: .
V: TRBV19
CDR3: CASTLGDINYGYTF
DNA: TGTGCCAGTACCCTTGGAGATATTAACTATGGCTACACCTTC

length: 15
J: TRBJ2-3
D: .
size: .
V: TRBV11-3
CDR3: CASGLGRASTDTQYF
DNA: TGTGCCAGCGGCTTAGGTCGAGCTAGCACAGATACGCAGTATTTT

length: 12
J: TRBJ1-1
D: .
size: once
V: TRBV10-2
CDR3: CASLGGLTEAFF
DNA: TGCGCCAGCTTGGGGGGGCTCACTGAAGCTTTCTTT

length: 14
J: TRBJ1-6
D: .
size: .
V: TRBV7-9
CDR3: CASSLTTGNSPLHF
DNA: TGTGCCAGCAGCTTGACTACAGGGAATTCACCCCTCCACTTT

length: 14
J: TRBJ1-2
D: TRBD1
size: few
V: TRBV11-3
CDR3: CASSQGGDGIGYTF
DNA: TGTGCCAGCAGCCAGGGGGGTGATGGTATTGGCTACACCTTC

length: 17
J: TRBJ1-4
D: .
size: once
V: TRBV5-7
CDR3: CANTGTTLAATNEKLFF
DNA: TGTGCCAACACTGGGACAACTCTAGCTGCAACTAATGAAAAACTGTTTTTT

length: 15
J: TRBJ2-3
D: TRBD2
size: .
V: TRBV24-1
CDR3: CATSDLRGGTDTQYF
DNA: TGTGCCACCAGTGATTTGCGGGGGGGCACAGATACGCAGTATTTT

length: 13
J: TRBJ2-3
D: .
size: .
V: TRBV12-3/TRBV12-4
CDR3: CASSFPTADTQYF
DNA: TGTGCCAGCAGCTTCCCGACGGCAGATACGCAGTATTTT

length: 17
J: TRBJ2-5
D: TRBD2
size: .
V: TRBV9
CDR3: CASSVGLAGSYQETQYF
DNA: TGTGCCAGCAGCGTGGGGCTAGCGGGGTCGTACCAAGAGACCCAGTACTTC

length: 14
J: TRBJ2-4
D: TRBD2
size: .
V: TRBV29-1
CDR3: CSVEQSSGLYIQYF
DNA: TGCAGCGTTGAACAGTCTAGCGGGTTATACATTCAGTACTTC